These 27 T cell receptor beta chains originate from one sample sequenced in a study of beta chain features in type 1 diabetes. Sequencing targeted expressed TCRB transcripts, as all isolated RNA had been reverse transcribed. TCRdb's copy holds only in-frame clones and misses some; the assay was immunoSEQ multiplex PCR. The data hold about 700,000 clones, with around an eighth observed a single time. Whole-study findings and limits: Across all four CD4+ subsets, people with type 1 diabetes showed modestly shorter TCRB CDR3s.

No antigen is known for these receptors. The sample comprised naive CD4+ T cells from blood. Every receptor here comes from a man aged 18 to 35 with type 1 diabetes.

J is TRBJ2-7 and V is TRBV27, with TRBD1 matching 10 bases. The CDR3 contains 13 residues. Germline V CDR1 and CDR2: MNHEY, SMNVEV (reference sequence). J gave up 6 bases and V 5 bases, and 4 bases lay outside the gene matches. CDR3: CASSMRTGGEQYF. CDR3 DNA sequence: TGTGCCAGCAGTATGAGGACAGGGGGCGAGCAGTACTTC.

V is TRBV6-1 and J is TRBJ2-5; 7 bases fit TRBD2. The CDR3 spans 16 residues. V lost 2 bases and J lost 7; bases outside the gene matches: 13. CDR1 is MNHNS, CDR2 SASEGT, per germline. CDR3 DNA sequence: TGTGCCAGCAGTGAATCAAGCGGGGCCCCGGCCTGGACCCAGTACTTC. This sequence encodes CASSESSGAPAWTQYF.

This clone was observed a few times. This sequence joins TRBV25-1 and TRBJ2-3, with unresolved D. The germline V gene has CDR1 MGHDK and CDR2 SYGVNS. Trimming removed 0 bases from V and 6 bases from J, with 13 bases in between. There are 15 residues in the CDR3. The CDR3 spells CASSEYKATTDTQYF. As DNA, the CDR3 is TGTGCCAGCAGTGAATATAAAGCTACTACGGATACGCAGTATTTT.

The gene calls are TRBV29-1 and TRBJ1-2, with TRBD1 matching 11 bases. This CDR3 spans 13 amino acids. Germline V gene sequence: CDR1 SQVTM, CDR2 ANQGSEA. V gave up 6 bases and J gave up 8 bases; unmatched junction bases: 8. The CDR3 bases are TGCAGCGTCGGCCGGGACAGGGGGTTAGGCTACACCTTC. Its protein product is CSVGRDRGLGYTF.

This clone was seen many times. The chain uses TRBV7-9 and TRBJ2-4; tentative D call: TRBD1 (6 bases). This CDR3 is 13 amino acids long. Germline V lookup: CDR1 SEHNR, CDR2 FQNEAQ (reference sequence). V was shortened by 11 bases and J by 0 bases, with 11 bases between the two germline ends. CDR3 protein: CAHRAVAKNIQYF. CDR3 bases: TGTGCCCACAGGGCTGTAGCCAAAAACATTCAGTACTTC.

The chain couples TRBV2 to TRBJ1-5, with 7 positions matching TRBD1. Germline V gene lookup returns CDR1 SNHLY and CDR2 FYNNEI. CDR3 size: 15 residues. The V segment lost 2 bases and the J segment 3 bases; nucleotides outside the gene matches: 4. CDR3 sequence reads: CASSERGLNNQPQHF. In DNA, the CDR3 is TGTGCCAGCAGTGAAAGGGGGCTAAACAATCAGCCCCAGCATTTT. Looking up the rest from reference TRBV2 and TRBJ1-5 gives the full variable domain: EPEVTQTPSHQVTQMGQEVILRCVPISNHLYFYWYRQILGQKVEFLVSFYNNEISEKSEIFDDQFSVERPDGSNFTLKIRSTKLEDSAMYFCASSERGLNNQPQHFGDGTRLSIL.

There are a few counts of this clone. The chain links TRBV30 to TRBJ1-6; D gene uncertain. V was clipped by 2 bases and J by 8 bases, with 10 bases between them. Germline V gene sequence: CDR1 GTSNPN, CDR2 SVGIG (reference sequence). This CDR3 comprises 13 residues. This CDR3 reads CAWSQNPDSPLHF. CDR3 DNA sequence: TGTGCCTGGAGTCAAAATCCGGATTCACCCCTCCACTTT.

CDR3 bases: TGTGCCAGCAGTCCAACGCCGACGGGCCAAGAGACCCAGTACTTC. Its protein is CASSPTPTGQETQYF. The chain recombines TRBV2 with TRBJ2-5; no reliable D call. CDR1 is SNHLY and CDR2 is FYNNEI in the germline V gene. This CDR3 region has 15 residues. Deletions cut 5 bases from V and 1 base from J, with 14 bases between.

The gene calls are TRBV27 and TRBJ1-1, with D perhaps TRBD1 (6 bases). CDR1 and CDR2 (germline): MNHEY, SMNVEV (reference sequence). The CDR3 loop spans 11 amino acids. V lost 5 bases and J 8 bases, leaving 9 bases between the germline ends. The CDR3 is CASSTGTEAFF. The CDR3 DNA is TGTGCCAGCAGTACCGGGACAGAAGCTTTCTTT.

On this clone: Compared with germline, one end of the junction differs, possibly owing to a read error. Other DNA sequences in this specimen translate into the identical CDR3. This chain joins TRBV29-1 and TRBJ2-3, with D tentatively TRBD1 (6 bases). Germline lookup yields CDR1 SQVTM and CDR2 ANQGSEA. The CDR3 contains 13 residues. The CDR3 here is CSVPQGIADTQYF. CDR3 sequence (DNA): TGCAGCGTCCCACAGGGTATCGCAGATACACAGTATTTT.

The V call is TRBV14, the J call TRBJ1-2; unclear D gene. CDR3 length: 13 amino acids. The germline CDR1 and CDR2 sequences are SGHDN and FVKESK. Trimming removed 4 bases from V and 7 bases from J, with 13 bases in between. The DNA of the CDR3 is TGTGCCAGCAGCCCGATCGGGGAATCTGGCTACACCTTC. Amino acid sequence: CASSPIGESGYTF.

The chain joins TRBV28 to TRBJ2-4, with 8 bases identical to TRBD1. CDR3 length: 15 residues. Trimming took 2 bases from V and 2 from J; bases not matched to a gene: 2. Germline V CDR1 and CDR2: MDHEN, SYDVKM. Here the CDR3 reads CASSLGDRPKNIQYF. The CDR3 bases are TGTGCCAGCAGTTTAGGGGACAGGCCCAAAAACATTCAGTACTTC.

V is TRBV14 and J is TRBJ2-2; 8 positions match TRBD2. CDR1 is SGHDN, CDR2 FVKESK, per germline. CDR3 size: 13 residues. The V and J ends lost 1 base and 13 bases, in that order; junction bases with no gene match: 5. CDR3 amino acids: CASSQVAGGLLFF. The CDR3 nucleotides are TGTGCCAGCAGCCAAGTTGCGGGGGGATTGCTGTTTTTT.

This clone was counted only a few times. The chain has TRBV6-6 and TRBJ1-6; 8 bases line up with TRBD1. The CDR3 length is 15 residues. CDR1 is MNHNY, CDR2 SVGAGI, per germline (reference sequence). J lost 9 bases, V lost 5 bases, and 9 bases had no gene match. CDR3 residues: CASSPDRGEGSPLHF. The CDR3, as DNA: TGTGCCAGCAGTCCTGACAGGGGCGAGGGTTCACCCCTCCACTTT.

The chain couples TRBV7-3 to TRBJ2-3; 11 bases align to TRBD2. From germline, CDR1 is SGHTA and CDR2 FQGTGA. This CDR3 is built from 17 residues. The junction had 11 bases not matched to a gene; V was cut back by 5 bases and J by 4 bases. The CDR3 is CASSPRSSGGHADTQYF. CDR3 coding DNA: TGTGCCAGCAGCCCCCGTTCTAGCGGGGGGCACGCAGATACGCAGTATTTT. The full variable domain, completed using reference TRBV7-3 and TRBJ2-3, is GAGVSQTPSNKVTEKGKYVELRCDPISGHTALYWYRQSLGQGPEFLIYFQGTGAADDSGLPNDRFFAVRPEGSVSTLKIQRTERGDSAVYLCASSPRSSGGHADTQYFGPGTRLTVL.

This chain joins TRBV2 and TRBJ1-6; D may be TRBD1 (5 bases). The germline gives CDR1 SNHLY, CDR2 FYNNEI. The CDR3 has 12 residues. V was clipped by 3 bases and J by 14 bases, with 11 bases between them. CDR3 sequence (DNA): TGTGCCAGCAGTGAGGAGGGGTTCACCCTCCACTTT. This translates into CASSEEGFTLHF.

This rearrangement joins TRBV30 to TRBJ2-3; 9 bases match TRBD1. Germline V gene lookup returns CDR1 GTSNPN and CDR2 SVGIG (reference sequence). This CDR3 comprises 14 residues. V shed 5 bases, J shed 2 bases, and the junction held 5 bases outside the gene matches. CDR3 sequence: CAWDRGSFTDTQYF. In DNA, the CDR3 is TGTGCCTGGGACAGGGGGTCTTTCACAGATACGCAGTATTTT.

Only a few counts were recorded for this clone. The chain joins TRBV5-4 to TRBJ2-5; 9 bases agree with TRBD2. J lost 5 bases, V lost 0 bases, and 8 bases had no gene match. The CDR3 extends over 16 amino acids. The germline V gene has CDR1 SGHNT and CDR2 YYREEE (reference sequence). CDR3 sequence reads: CASSLDGGGVAETQYF. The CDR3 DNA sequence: TGTGCCAGCAGCTTGGATGGCGGGGGGGTGGCGGAGACCCAGTACTTC.

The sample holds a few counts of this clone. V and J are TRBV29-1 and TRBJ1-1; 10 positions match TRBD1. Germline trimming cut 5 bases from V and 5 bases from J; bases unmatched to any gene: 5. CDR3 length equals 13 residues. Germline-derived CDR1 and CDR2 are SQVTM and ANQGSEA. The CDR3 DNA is TGCAGCGTTCCAGGACAGGGGGTTACTGAAGCTTTCTTT. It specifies CSVPGQGVTEAFF.

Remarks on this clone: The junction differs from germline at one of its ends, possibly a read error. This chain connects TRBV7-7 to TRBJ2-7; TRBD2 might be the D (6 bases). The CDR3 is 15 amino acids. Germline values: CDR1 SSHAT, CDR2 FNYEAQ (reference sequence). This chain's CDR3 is CASSLRDGGAYEQYF. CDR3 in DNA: TGTGCTAGCAGCTTAAGGGACGGGGGAGCCTACGAGCAGTACTTC.

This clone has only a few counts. CDR3 in DNA: TGCGCCAGCAGACGACAGGGCCAAGAGACCCAGTACTTC. Amino acids: CASRRQGQETQYF. The chain employs TRBV4-1 and TRBJ2-5, with 7 bases matching TRBD1. Germline V CDR1 and CDR2: MGHRA, YSYEKL. Germline trimming cut 6 bases from V and 1 base from J; bases unmatched to any gene: 2. The length of the CDR3 is 13 residues.

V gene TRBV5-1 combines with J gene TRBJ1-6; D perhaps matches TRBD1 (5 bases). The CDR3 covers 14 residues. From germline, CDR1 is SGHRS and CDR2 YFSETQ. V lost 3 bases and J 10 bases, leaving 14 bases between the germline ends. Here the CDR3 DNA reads TGCGCCAGCAGCTACGGGGACCCGAGCTCACCCCTCCACTTT. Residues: CASSYGDPSSPLHF. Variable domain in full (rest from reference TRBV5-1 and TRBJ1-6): KAGVTQTPRYLIKTRGQQVTLSCSPISGHRSVSWYQQTPGQGLQFLFEYFSETQRNKGNFPGRFSGRQFSNSRSEMNVSTLELGDSALYLCASSYGDPSSPLHFGNGTRLTVT.

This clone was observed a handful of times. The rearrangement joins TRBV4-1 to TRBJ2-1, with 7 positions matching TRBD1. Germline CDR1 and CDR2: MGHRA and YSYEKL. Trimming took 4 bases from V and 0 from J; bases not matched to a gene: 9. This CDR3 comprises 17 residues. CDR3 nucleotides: TGCGCCAGCAGCCGCCTTGACCGGGACAGCTCCTACAATGAGCAGTTCTTC. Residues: CASSRLDRDSSYNEQFF.

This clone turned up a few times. The CDR3 here is CASSDEQGFGIQYF. The CDR3 nucleotides read TGTGCCAGCAGCGACGAACAGGGTTTCGGCATTCAGTACTTC. V gene TRBV28 combines with J gene TRBJ2-4; perhaps TRBD1 as D (6 bases). The CDR3 totals 14 residues. The V end was cut by 6 bases, the J end by 9 bases, with 18 bases between. Germline CDR1 MDHEN, CDR2 SYDVKM.

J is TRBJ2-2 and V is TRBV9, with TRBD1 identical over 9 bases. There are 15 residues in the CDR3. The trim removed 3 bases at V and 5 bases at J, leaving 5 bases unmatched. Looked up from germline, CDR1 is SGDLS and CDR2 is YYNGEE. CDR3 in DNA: TGTGCCAGCAGCGAGACAGGGGGGAGAACCGGGGAGCTGTTTTTT. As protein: CASSETGGRTGELFF.

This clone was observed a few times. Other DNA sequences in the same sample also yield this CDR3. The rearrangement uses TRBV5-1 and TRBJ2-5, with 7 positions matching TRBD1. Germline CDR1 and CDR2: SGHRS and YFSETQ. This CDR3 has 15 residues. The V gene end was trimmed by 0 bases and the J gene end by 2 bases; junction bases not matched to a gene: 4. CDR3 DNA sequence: TGCGCCAGCAGCTTGGAGGGGACAGCACAAGAGACCCAGTACTTC. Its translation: CASSLEGTAQETQYF. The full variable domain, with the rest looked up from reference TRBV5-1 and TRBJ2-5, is KAGVTQTPRYLIKTRGQQVTLSCSPISGHRSVSWYQQTPGQGLQFLFEYFSETQRNKGNFPGRFSGRQFSNSRSEMNVSTLELGDSALYLCASSLEGTAQETQYFGPGTRLLVL.

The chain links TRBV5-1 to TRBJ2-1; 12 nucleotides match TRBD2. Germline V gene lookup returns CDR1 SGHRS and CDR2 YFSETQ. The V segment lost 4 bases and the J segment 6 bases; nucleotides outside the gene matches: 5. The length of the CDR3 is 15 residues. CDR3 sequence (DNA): TGCGCCAGCAGCCCACCTAGCGGGGGGGCCAATGAGCAGTTCTTC. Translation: CASSPPSGGANEQFF. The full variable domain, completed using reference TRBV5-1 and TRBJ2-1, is KAGVTQTPRYLIKTRGQQVTLSCSPISGHRSVSWYQQTPGQGLQFLFEYFSETQRNKGNFPGRFSGRQFSNSRSEMNVSTLELGDSALYLCASSPPSGGANEQFFGPGTRLTVL.